This T cell receptor (beta chain) was obtained from a study of CD8+ T cells in alopecia areata. For the study at large: Those treated were given oral tofacitinib at 5 to 10 mg twice daily. Overall study findings and caveats: Unlike in mice, where it was clearer, TCR sharing across patients was less clear, possibly HLA-related.

Details on this clone: Its antigen remains unidentified.

Following RNA extraction, reverse transcription yielded cDNA that acted as the sequencing template. TCRdb's copy holds only in-frame clones and misses some; the assay was immunoSEQ multiplex PCR. The data contain 80,000 to 100,000 clones, more than 35% of them singletons. Trimming stripped 0 bases from V and 11 bases from J, with 17 bases between. Germline CDR1 LNHNV, CDR2 YYDKDF (reference sequence). The CDR3 sequence is 15 residues long. Sampling of alopecia areata patients yielded lesional scalp punch biopsies as well as peripheral blood. PBMCs provided sorted CD4+ and CD8+ T cells. The source of this sequence is a human donor with alopecia areata. The sample comprised CD4+ T cells sorted from blood. This chain joins TRBV15 and TRBJ1-5, with D maybe TRBD1 (6 bases). The CDR3 loop is CATSRDMVGPGAQHF. The CDR3 DNA reads TGTGCCACCAGCAGAGATATGGTGGGCCCAGGGGCCCAGCATTTT. The whole variable domain, remainder taken from reference TRBV15 and TRBJ1-5, is DAMVIQNPRYQVTQFGKPVTLSCSQTLNHNVMYWYQQKSSQAPKLLFHYYDKDFNNEADTPDNFQSRRPNTSFCFLDIRSPGLGDTAMYLCATSRDMVGPGAQHFGDGTRLSIL.